A single sample is the source of the 23 T cell receptor beta chains below, sequenced in a study of shared clonotypes between healthy human individuals. TCRdb's copy holds only in-frame clones and misses some; the assay was immunoSEQ multiplex PCR. This sample yields approximately 240,000 clones, of which about 69% are seen a single time; approximately 10% belongs to the top ten. The material sequenced was memory CD4+ T cells sorted from blood. The subset was: CD45RA-negative fraction. These receptors were collected from a man aged 25 to 45 in good health.

V gene TRBV28 combines with J gene TRBJ2-7; 7 bases align to TRBD1. This CDR3 spans 14 amino acids. The V and J ends lost 6 bases and 7 bases, in that order; junction bases with no gene match: 12. Germline-derived CDR1 and CDR2 are MDHEN and SYDVKM. In DNA, the CDR3 is TGTGCCAGCAGCGCACCGGGACAGCCTACGGAGCAGTACTTC. Its protein is CASSAPGQPTEQYF.

The table lists this clone with a few counts. The CDR3 spells CASSLTGGSGELFF. As DNA, the CDR3 is TGCGCCAGCAGCTTGACAGGGGGCTCCGGGGAGCTGTTTTTT. The V call is TRBV5-1, the J call TRBJ2-2; 9 bases agree with TRBD1. Germline CDR1 is SGHRS and CDR2 is YFSETQ. V lost 1 base and J lost 6; bases outside the gene matches: 1. The CDR3 length is 14 residues.

On this clone: Germline and junction disagree at one end, which may indicate a read error. The genes are TRBV7-7 and TRBJ2-7; TRBD2 matches 11 bases. Germline CDR1 is SSHAT and CDR2 is FNYEAQ (reference sequence). This CDR3 contains 14 residues. The CDR3 DNA is TGTGCTAGCAGCCCTGGACTAGCGGGCGACGAGCAGTACTTC. Its translation: CASSPGLAGDEQYF.

The table lists this clone with a few counts. V gene TRBV5-4 combines with J gene TRBJ2-1, with a weak D call TRBD1 (6 bases). V lost 3 bases, J lost 10 bases, and 14 bases lay in between. Germline V gene data show CDR1 as SGHNT and CDR2 as YYREEE (reference sequence). The CDR3 is 13 amino acids. The CDR3 here is CASSSPRQAEQFF. Written as DNA, the CDR3 is TGTGCCAGCAGCTCGCCCCGACAGGCCGAGCAGTTCTTC.

V is TRBV10-3 and J is TRBJ1-1, with TRBD1 as a possible D gene (5 bases). Germline values: CDR1 ENHRY, CDR2 SYGVKD. With 10 bases removed from V and 5 bases from J, the gap between germline ends came to 14 bases. The CDR3 extends over 12 amino acids. In nucleotides, the CDR3 is TGTGCCACCTCGGAGGGGTGGACTGAAGCTTTCTTT. Its translation: CATSEGWTEAFF.

CDR3 residues: CSVRSAAGRGYTF. The CDR3 region has the DNA TGCAGCGTTAGGTCCGCTGCGGGACGGGGCTACACCTTC. The chain couples TRBV29-1 to TRBJ1-2; TRBD1 might be the D (5 bases). The ends were cut back, 5 bases at V and 8 bases at J, with 18 bases in the middle. The CDR3 consists of 13 residues. Germline V gene lookup returns CDR1 SQVTM and CDR2 ANQGSEA.

The chain employs TRBV7-2 and TRBJ1-4, with 7 nucleotides matching TRBD1. This CDR3 is built from 14 residues. Unmatched junction bases numbered 5, after V lost 4 bases and J lost 6 bases. CDR1 is SGHTA and CDR2 is FQGNSA in the germline V gene. The DNA for the CDR3 is TGTGCCAGCAGCTCACAGGGGAGGGATGAAAAACTGTTTTTT. Its protein product is CASSSQGRDEKLFF.

Comment on this clone: This CDR3 is also generated by other DNA sequences in the sample. The chain couples TRBV4-1 to TRBJ1-4; D might be TRBD1 (6 bases). Germline V lookup: CDR1 MGHRA, CDR2 YSYEKL. This CDR3 spans 17 amino acids. Trimming stripped 0 bases from V and 3 bases from J, with 14 bases between. The CDR3 region is CASSQDGRGGSNEKLFF. DNA for the CDR3: TGCGCCAGCAGCCAAGACGGCAGGGGAGGGTCTAATGAAAAACTGTTTTTT.

V usage is TRBV11-3 and J usage is TRBJ2-7, with D possibly called TRBD1 or TRBD2 (5 bases each). Germline CDR1 SGHNT, CDR2 YENEEA. The CDR3 is 13 amino acids. V lost 5 bases and J 6 bases, leaving 14 bases between the germline ends. CDR3 sequence reads: CASSRADKPEQYF. The CDR3 nucleotides are TGTGCCAGCAGCCGAGCGGACAAGCCCGAGCAGTACTTC.

This rearrangement joins TRBV11-2 to TRBJ2-3; maybe TRBD2 (6 bases). Germline values: CDR1 SGHAT, CDR2 FQNNGV. Trimming removed 5 bases at V and 0 bases at J, with 12 bases between. The CDR3 is 15 amino acids. This chain's CDR3 is CASSLGRGSTDTQYF. CDR3 coding DNA: TGTGCCAGCAGCCTAGGGCGGGGTAGCACAGATACGCAGTATTTT.

The chain combines TRBV27 with TRBJ2-3; maybe TRBD2 (5 bases). Trimming shortened V by 7 bases and J by 5 bases, and 16 bases separated the two germline ends. Germline V lookup: CDR1 MNHEY, CDR2 SMNVEV (reference sequence). The CDR3 consists of 14 residues. The CDR3 coding sequence is TGTGCCAGCAAACTCCTAGCTGTGGGAGATACGCAGTATTTT. It specifies CASKLLAVGDTQYF.

The CDR3 sequence is CASSRWTSGNQETQYF. The CDR3 nucleotides are TGCGCCAGCAGCCGATGGACTAGCGGGAACCAAGAGACCCAGTACTTC. The rearrangement joins TRBV4-3 to TRBJ2-5; 12 bases are shared with TRBD2. The germline V gene has CDR1 LGHNA and CDR2 YSLEER. The CDR3 loop spans 16 amino acids. V was pared by 4 bases and J by 0 bases, with 3 bases of the junction left unmatched.

V and J are TRBV6-6 and TRBJ2-7, with 11 bases identical to TRBD1. Germline CDR1 and CDR2: MNHNY and SVGAGI (reference sequence). CDR3 length: 15 residues. The J segment lost 4 bases and the V segment lost 6 bases, leaving 8 bases of the junction unmatched. DNA for the CDR3: TGTGCCAGCAGCAAGGGACAGGGGGGAATATACGAGCAGTACTTC. Amino acid sequence: CASSKGQGGIYEQYF.

This clone showed up just a few times. Different DNA sequences within this sample yield the same CDR3. The rearrangement links TRBV5-1 to TRBJ2-3; D call uncertain. Per the germline V gene, CDR1 is SGHRS and CDR2 is YFSETQ. V lost 0 bases to trimming and J lost 3 bases, with 5 bases between them. The CDR3 is 13 residues long. The CDR3 DNA reads TGCGCCAGCAGCTTGGGGCGTACAGATACGCAGTATTTT. Translation: CASSLGRTDTQYF.

The V and J genes are TRBV5-4 and TRBJ2-7, with 15 bases that match TRBD2. After removal of 2 bases from V and 1 base from J, the junction contained 10 bases not matched to a gene. CDR1 and CDR2 from the germline V gene are SGHNT and YYREEE (reference sequence). The CDR3 is 19 residues long. The CDR3 sequence is CASSLGLAGGPIASYEQYF. The CDR3 nucleotides read TGTGCCAGCAGCTTAGGACTAGCGGGAGGGCCTATAGCGTCCTACGAGCAGTACTTC.

The V call is TRBV5-1, the J call TRBJ2-1; D is unclear. The CDR3 contains 15 residues. Germline CDR1 is SGHRS and CDR2 is YFSETQ. The V and J ends lost 2 bases and 0 bases respectively, with 9 bases between them. The CDR3, as DNA: TGCGCCAGCAGCTTAGACGTGATCTCCTACAATGAGCAGTTCTTC. Encoded protein: CASSLDVISYNEQFF.

A remark on this clone: A read error may account for a junction end that differs from germline. The V and J genes are TRBV7-7 and TRBJ2-7, with 8 bases matching TRBD1. The V gene's germline CDR1 is SSHAT and CDR2 FNYEAQ (reference sequence). The CDR3 consists of 13 residues. CDR3 loop: CASSIDRGDEQYF. The CDR3 DNA sequence: TGTGCTAGCAGCATTGACAGGGGCGACGAGCAGTACTTC.

A few counts support this clone. V is TRBV27 and J is TRBJ1-2, with D possibly TRBD1 on 6 matching bases. CDR1 is MNHEY and CDR2 is SMNVEV in the germline V gene (reference sequence). V lost 1 base and J 8 bases, leaving 20 bases between the germline ends. The CDR3 totals 16 residues. The CDR3 DNA is TGTGCCAGCAGTTTATTGTTTGGACAGATCGTATACGGCTACACCTTC. It is translated as CASSLLFGQIVYGYTF.

V is TRBV5-1 and J is TRBJ1-1; D is ambiguous. Per the germline V gene, CDR1 is SGHRS and CDR2 is YFSETQ. CDR3 length: 13 amino acids. Trimming took 5 bases from V and 0 from J, leaving 8 bases between them. CDR3 region: CASSLRLNTEAFF. DNA for the CDR3: TGCGCCAGCAGTCTAAGACTGAACACTGAAGCTTTCTTT.

This chain uses TRBV15 with TRBJ2-5; no clear D. Germline CDR1 LNHNV, CDR2 YYDKDF (reference sequence). Trimming stripped 0 bases from V and 5 bases from J, with 7 bases between. The length of the CDR3 is 13 residues. The CDR3 DNA is TGTGCCACCAGCAGAGACCTGGGGGAGACCCAGTACTTC. Encoded protein: CATSRDLGETQYF.

This clone showed up just once. This chain uses TRBV5-1 with TRBJ2-3, with D possibly matching TRBD2 (6 bases). Deletions cut 0 bases from V and 7 bases from J, with 15 bases between. The CDR3 length is 15 residues. Germline lookup yields CDR1 SGHRS and CDR2 YFSETQ. CDR3 loop: CASSLGGGERYTQYF. The CDR3 bases are TGCGCCAGCAGCTTGGGTGGAGGGGAGCGTTATACGCAGTATTTT.

This sequence joins TRBV5-8 and TRBJ2-2; D gene unclear. Germline CDR1 reads SGHTS; CDR2 reads YDEGEE. The CDR3 totals 17 residues. Trimming left V 1 base short and J 4 bases short, with 17 bases between. The CDR3 DNA follows: TGTGCCAGCAGCTTGCTTATATCTGGGCAGATCACCGGGGAGCTGTTTTTT. It yields the protein CASSLLISGQITGELFF.

This sequence joins TRBV5-1 and TRBJ2-3, with 10 bases fitting TRBD1. Trimming at V came to 6 bases and at J to 4 bases, leaving 14 bases not matched to a gene. Germline V CDR1 and CDR2: SGHRS, YFSETQ. The CDR3 is 17 residues long. The DNA of the CDR3 is TGCGCCAGCACCATAACTCGGACAGGGGGGAGTTCAGATACGCAGTATTTT. Residues: CASTITRTGGSSDTQYF.